The next 27 T cell receptor beta chains were all read from a single sample in a study of graft-versus-host responses after intestinal transplantation. Profiling relied on immunoSEQ multiplex PCR, and the TCRdb table lists in-frame clones only, not all of them. The sample has 95,000 to 110,000 clones; about 87% are singletons. These TCRs' antigens remain unknown. The sequencing here drew on unstimulated CD4+ T cells sorted from spleen or lymph node cells, taken before transplant. All receptors derive from a human donor who was the organ donor for an intestinal transplant.

The chain couples TRBV6-4 to TRBJ1-2; no definite D call. This CDR3 is built from 15 residues. Germline values: CDR1 MRHNA, CDR2 SNTAGT. V shed 1 base and J shed 5 bases, with 14 bases lying between them. The CDR3 loop is CASSDLTHPRYGYTF. The CDR3 nucleotides are TGTGCCAGCAGTGACTTGACCCACCCAAGATATGGCTACACCTTC.

V is TRBV6-5 and J is TRBJ2-1; no firm D call. The ends were cut back, 4 bases at V and 1 base at J, with 11 bases in the middle. There are 15 residues in the CDR3. Germline values: CDR1 MNHEY, CDR2 SVGAGI. CDR3 nucleotides: TGTGCCAGCAGTTCACCGGGTGGTTCCTACAATGAGCAGTTCTTC. It encodes CASSSPGGSYNEQFF.

This clone was detected only once. V and J are TRBV7-6 and TRBJ2-1, with 7 nucleotides matching TRBD2. The V segment lost 1 base and the J segment 7 bases; nucleotides outside the gene matches: 7. This CDR3 has 15 amino acids. CDR1 SGHVS and CDR2 FNYEAQ come from the germline V gene. The CDR3 region has the DNA TGTGCCAGCAGCTTAGGAGCGGGAAATTCAAATGAGCAGTTCTTC. This codes for CASSLGAGNSNEQFF.

The gene calls are TRBV11-2 and TRBJ2-5, with D perhaps TRBD1 (5 bases). Germline CDR1 is SGHAT and CDR2 is FQNNGV. V lost 1 base and J 2 bases, leaving 11 bases between the germline ends. The CDR3 contains 15 residues. CDR3 protein: CASSLGRQPQETQYF. The CDR3 DNA reads as TGTGCCAGCAGCTTAGGGAGACAGCCGCAAGAGACCCAGTACTTC.

The chain is built from TRBV7-3 and TRBJ2-1, with unresolved D. There are 11 residues in the CDR3. With 4 bases removed from V and 7 bases from J, the gap between germline ends came to 5 bases. CDR1 SGHTA and CDR2 FQGTGA come from the germline V gene. The CDR3 loop reads CASSSQNEQFF. DNA of the CDR3: TGTGCCAGCAGCTCCCAGAATGAGCAGTTCTTC.

This chain joins TRBV5-1 and TRBJ2-7; 7 bases are shared with TRBD1. The CDR3 sequence is 15 residues long. Germline lookup yields CDR1 SGHRS and CDR2 YFSETQ. The J segment lost 1 base and the V segment lost 1 base, leaving 5 bases of the junction unmatched. CDR3 coding DNA: TGCGCCAGCAGCTTGACTGGACAGGAGTCCTACGAGCAGTACTTC. Translating gives CASSLTGQESYEQYF.

V and J are TRBV2 and TRBJ1-1, with TRBD1 as a possible D gene (5 bases). The CDR3 consists of 14 residues. Germline CDR1 reads SNHLY; CDR2 reads FYNNEI. Trimming took 7 bases from V and 5 from J, leaving 17 bases between them. The CDR3 DNA reads TGTGCCAGCACCTACCTGACAGCGGGGACTGAAGCTTTCTTT. Its translation: CASTYLTAGTEAFF.

This chain links TRBV2 with TRBJ1-1; a weak D match, TRBD1 (6 bases). Deletions cut 8 bases from V and 3 bases from J, with 19 bases between. The CDR3 loop spans 15 amino acids. Germline V gene lookup returns CDR1 SNHLY and CDR2 FYNNEI. DNA for the CDR3: TGTGCCAGCCGGTCCCAGGGGTTGAGAGACACTGAAGCTTTCTTT. It translates to CASRSQGLRDTEAFF.

This chain connects TRBV6-5 to TRBJ2-5; 10 bases agree with TRBD2. The ends lost 6 bases at V and 4 bases at J; junction bases unmatched: 5. The CDR3 extends over 14 amino acids. Germline V gene lookup returns CDR1 MNHEY and CDR2 SVGAGI. The CDR3 DNA reads as TGTGCCAGCAGCCCGGGACTAGCGAGAGAGACCCAGTACTTC. Amino acid sequence: CASSPGLARETQYF.

V usage is TRBV12-5 and J usage is TRBJ1-3; D is unresolved. This CDR3 region has 12 residues. Germline CDR1 is LGHNT and CDR2 is FRNRAP. Trimming cost V 8 bases and J 4 bases, with 9 bases left between them. The CDR3 reads CASPQQGNTIYF. The DNA of the CDR3 is TGTGCTAGTCCCCAGCAGGGAAACACCATATATTTT.

This chain joins TRBV7-3 and TRBJ2-5; D is possibly TRBD1 or TRBD2 (6 bases each). The ends were cut back, 1 base at V and 5 bases at J, with 26 bases in the middle. The CDR3 is 19 residues long. Germline CDR1 reads SGHTA; CDR2 reads FQGTGA. The CDR3, as DNA: TGTGCCAGCAGCTTAAAGGGGGGCCCAAGGGTGGCGGGCTCGGAGACCCAGTACTTC. Amino acid sequence: CASSLKGGPRVAGSETQYF.

This clone was recorded only once. The chain couples TRBV11-2 to TRBJ2-7, with TRBD2 identical over 7 bases. CDR3 length: 15 amino acids. CDR1 and CDR2 (germline): SGHAT, FQNNGV. Germline trimming cut 0 bases from V and 0 bases from J; bases unmatched to any gene: 2. The CDR3 region is CASSLDPSGSYEQYF. The CDR3 bases are TGTGCCAGCAGCTTAGATCCTAGCGGCTCCTACGAGCAGTACTTC.

V gene TRBV19 combines with J gene TRBJ1-1, with D hard to call. The CDR3 length is 12 residues. Germline V gene lookup returns CDR1 LNHDA and CDR2 SQIVND (reference sequence). Deletions cut 3 bases from V and 4 bases from J, with 6 bases between. The CDR3 sequence: CASSMTGTEAFF. Here the CDR3 DNA reads TGTGCCAGTAGTATGACCGGCACTGAAGCTTTCTTT. Combining the CDR3 with reference TRBV19 and TRBJ1-1 gives the whole variable domain DGGITQSPKYLFRKEGQNVTLSCEQNLNHDAMYWYRQDPGQGLRLIYYSQIVNDFQKGDIAEGYSVSREKKESFPLTVTSAQKNPTAFYLCASSMTGTEAFFGQGTRLTVV.

J is TRBJ2-7 and V is TRBV6-6, with 8 bases lining up with TRBD1. The V segment lost 6 bases and the J segment 1 base; nucleotides outside the gene matches: 8. CDR1 and CDR2 from the germline V gene are MNHNY and SVGAGI (reference sequence). CDR3 length: 15 amino acids. CDR3 DNA: TGTGCCAGCAGCCTTTCCGGGACAGGTTCCTACGAGCAGTACTTC. Translating gives CASSLSGTGSYEQYF.

The rearrangement uses TRBV27 and TRBJ1-2; a possible D gene is TRBD1 (5 bases). The CDR3 extends over 17 amino acids. Germline V gene lookup returns CDR1 MNHEY and CDR2 SMNVEV (reference sequence). The V and J ends lost 2 bases and 0 bases respectively, with 16 bases between them. The CDR3 coding sequence is TGTGCCAGCAGTTTAACGCAGAGGGGCCGCACTAACTATGGCTACACCTTC. Its protein is CASSLTQRGRTNYGYTF.

The chain has TRBV28 and TRBJ2-7; D uncertain. V shed 4 bases and J shed 3 bases, with 7 bases lying between them. The CDR3 runs 12 residues. Germline assignment: CDR1 MDHEN and CDR2 SYDVKM. The CDR3 loop reads CASSSTGYEQYF. CDR3 nucleotides: TGTGCCAGCAGTTCCACCGGCTACGAGCAGTACTTC.

The chain recombines TRBV11-2 with TRBJ1-2; 9 positions match TRBD1. This CDR3 has 15 amino acids. The germline CDR1 and CDR2 sequences are SGHAT and FQNNGV. Trimming took 3 bases from V and 4 from J; bases not matched to a gene: 6. Here the CDR3 reads CASSFGEGQGYGYTF. In DNA form, the CDR3 reads TGTGCCAGCAGCTTTGGGGAGGGACAGGGCTATGGCTACACCTTC.

The rearrangement uses TRBV9 and TRBJ2-5; D is tentatively TRBD1 or TRBD2 (5 bases each). Germline CDR1 and CDR2: SGDLS and YYNGEE. The CDR3 loop spans 14 amino acids. V shed 3 bases and J shed 9 bases, with 18 bases lying between them. The CDR3 protein is CASSAGWGPGAQYF. CDR3 sequence (DNA): TGTGCCAGCAGCGCTGGATGGGGACCCGGGGCCCAGTACTTC. The full variable domain, with the rest looked up from reference TRBV9 and TRBJ2-5, is DSGVTQTPKHLITATGQRVTLRCSPRSGDLSVYWYQQSLDQGLQFLIQYYNGEERAKGNILERFSAQQFPDLHSELNLSSLELGDSALYFCASSAGWGPGAQYFGPGTRLLVL.

Here the CDR3 DNA reads TGCGCCAGCAGCAAAACTAGCGGGGCGAGCTCCTACGAGCAGTACTTC. Amino acids: CASSKTSGASSYEQYF. This rearrangement joins TRBV5-1 to TRBJ2-7, with 10 bases lining up with TRBD2. V shed 4 bases and J 0 bases; nucleotides not matched to a gene: 7. CDR3 size: 16 residues. CDR1 and CDR2 (germline): SGHRS, YFSETQ.

The chain links TRBV2 to TRBJ2-2; 11 nucleotides align to TRBD2. V shed 5 bases and J 2 bases; nucleotides not matched to a gene: 7. Germline loops: CDR1 SNHLY, CDR2 FYNNEI. This CDR3 spans 17 amino acids. The CDR3 is CASSRASGGRNTGELFF. CDR3 in DNA: TGTGCCAGCAGTCGGGCTAGCGGGGGGCGTAACACCGGGGAGCTGTTTTTT.

The CDR3 protein is CASSISNRDYGYTF. CDR3 nucleotide sequence: TGTGCCAGTAGTATATCAAACAGGGACTATGGCTACACCTTC. This chain uses TRBV19 with TRBJ1-2; possible D gene TRBD1, 6 bases. Trimming took 2 bases from V and 3 from J, leaving 10 bases between them. This CDR3 is built from 14 residues. Per germline, CDR1 LNHDA and CDR2 SQIVND (reference sequence).

The chain couples TRBV11-3 to TRBJ2-5; D remains unclear. Trimming stripped 4 bases from V and 3 bases from J, with 12 bases between. The CDR3 is made up of 14 amino acids. Germline values: CDR1 SGHNT, CDR2 YENEEA. CDR3 protein: CASSSIASEETQYF. The CDR3 bases are TGTGCCAGCAGCTCAATCGCCAGCGAAGAGACCCAGTACTTC.

The chain employs TRBV11-2 and TRBJ1-1; D is uncertain. The V gene lost 5 bases and the J gene lost 2 bases, with 9 bases spanning the gap. This CDR3 contains 13 residues. CDR1 is SGHAT, CDR2 FQNNGV, per germline. CDR3 protein: CASSADGNTEAFF. CDR3 coding DNA: TGTGCCAGCAGCGCTGACGGAAACACTGAAGCTTTCTTT.

This chain uses TRBV6-1 with TRBJ1-2; D perhaps matches TRBD1 (5 bases). V lost 6 bases, J lost 8 bases, and 13 bases lay in between. The germline CDR1 and CDR2 sequences are MNHNS and SASEGT. This CDR3 spans 12 amino acids. The CDR3 region is CASSGHPGGYTF. CDR3 nucleotide sequence: TGTGCCAGCAGCGGACATCCGGGAGGCTACACCTTC.

CDR3 in DNA: TGCAGCGTTGAACAGGGGAGAGAGACCCAGTACTTC. Protein sequence: CSVEQGRETQYF. The chain couples TRBV29-1 to TRBJ2-5; possible D gene TRBD1, 6 bases. V lost 2 bases and J 4 bases, leaving 8 bases between the germline ends. CDR1 and CDR2 (germline): SQVTM, ANQGSEA. The CDR3 extends over 12 amino acids.

This clone was counted only a few times. The chain's CDR3 is CASSFGLQREANTGELFF. In DNA form, the CDR3 reads TGTGCCAGCAGCTTCGGCCTACAGCGGGAGGCCAACACCGGGGAGCTGTTTTTT. This rearrangement joins TRBV5-6 to TRBJ2-2, with TRBD2 identical over 9 bases. The CDR3 is 18 amino acids. Germline V gene lookup returns CDR1 SGHDT and CDR2 YYEEEE. J lost 2 bases, V lost 2 bases, and 10 bases had no gene match.

The genes are TRBV6-6 and TRBJ2-7; no firm D call. Germline CDR1 and CDR2: MNHNY and SVGAGI (reference sequence). This CDR3 comprises 13 residues. V lost 0 bases and J 5 bases, leaving 8 bases between the germline ends. DNA of the CDR3: TGTGCCAGCAGTTACTCGAAGTATCACGAGCAGTACTTC. It translates to CASSYSKYHEQYF.